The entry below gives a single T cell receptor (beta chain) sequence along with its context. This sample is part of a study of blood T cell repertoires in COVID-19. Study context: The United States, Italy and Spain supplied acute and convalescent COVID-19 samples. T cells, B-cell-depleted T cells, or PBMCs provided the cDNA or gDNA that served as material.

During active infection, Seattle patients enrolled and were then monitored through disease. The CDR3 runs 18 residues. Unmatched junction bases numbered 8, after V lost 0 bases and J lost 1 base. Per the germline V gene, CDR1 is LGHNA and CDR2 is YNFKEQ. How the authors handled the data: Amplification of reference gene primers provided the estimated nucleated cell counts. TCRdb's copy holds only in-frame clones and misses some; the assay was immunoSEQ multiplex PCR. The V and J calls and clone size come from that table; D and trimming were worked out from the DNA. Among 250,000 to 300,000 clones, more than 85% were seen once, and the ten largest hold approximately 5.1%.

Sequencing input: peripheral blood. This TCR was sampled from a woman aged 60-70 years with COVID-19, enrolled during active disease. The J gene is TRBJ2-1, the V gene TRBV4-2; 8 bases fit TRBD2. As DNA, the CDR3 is TGTGCCAGCAGCCAAGATTCTAGCGGGTGGCTTTCCTACAATGAGCAGTTCTTC. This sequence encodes CASSQDSSGWLSYNEQFF.